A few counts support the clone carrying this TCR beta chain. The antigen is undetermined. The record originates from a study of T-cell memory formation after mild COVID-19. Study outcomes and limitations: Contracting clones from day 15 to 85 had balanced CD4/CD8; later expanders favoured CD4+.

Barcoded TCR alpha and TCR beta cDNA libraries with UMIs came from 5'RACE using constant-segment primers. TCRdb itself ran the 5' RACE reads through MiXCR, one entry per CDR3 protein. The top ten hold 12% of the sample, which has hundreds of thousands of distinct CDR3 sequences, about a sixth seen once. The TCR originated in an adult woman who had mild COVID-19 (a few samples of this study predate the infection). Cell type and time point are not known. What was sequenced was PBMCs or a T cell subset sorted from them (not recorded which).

CDR3: CASSFVVAGSSLRSSYEQYF. DNA for the CDR3: TGCGCCAGCAGCTTTGTGGTAGCGGGATCCAGTCTCCGTAGCTCCTACGAGCAGTACTTC. This chain joins TRBV5-1 and TRBJ2-7, with TRBD2 matching 8 bases. Trimming took 2 bases from V and 0 from J; bases not matched to a gene: 19. Germline lookup yields CDR1 SGHRS and CDR2 YFSETQ. This CDR3 contains 20 residues.